The 24 T cell receptor beta chains listed next were all sequenced from one sample in a study of beta chain features in type 1 diabetes. General study results and limits: A moderate, significant TCRB CDR3 shortening appeared in type 1 diabetes across four CD4+ subsets.

No antigen has been assigned to these receptors. Investigators reverse transcribed all isolated RNA, so they sequenced expressed TCRB transcripts. Some clones are missing from TCRdb's copy, which holds only in-frame ones; the method was immunoSEQ multiplex PCR. The profile covers 600,000 to 750,000 clones, with approximately 13% appearing a single time and over 0.1% taken by the ten largest. The specimen was naive CD4+ T cells from blood. The source is a man aged 25 to 45 with type 1 diabetes.

This clone was counted a few times. A junction boundary mismatches the germline segment, possibly from a read error. This chain links TRBV7-9 with TRBJ1-2; the D gene is possibly TRBD1 (5 bases). This CDR3 has 13 residues. The germline V gene has CDR1 SEHNR and CDR2 FQNEAQ (reference sequence). DNA of the CDR3: TGTGCCAGCAGTTTAGGACACAGCTATGGCTACACCTTC. It specifies CASSLGHSYGYTF.

In this sample, this clone turned up a few times. This chain uses TRBV9 with TRBJ1-2, with D hard to call. CDR1 is SGDLS, CDR2 YYNGEE, per germline. Between the trimmed V and J ends, which lost 0 bases and 3 bases, there was a span of 6 bases. The CDR3 is made up of 13 amino acids. The DNA for the CDR3 is TGTGCCAGCAGCGTAGCAGAGGACTATGGCTACACCTTC. This translates into CASSVAEDYGYTF. Drawing the rest from reference TRBV9 and TRBJ1-2, the complete variable domain is DSGVTQTPKHLITATGQRVTLRCSPRSGDLSVYWYQQSLDQGLQFLIQYYNGEERAKGNILERFSAQQFPDLHSELNLSSLELGDSALYFCASSVAEDYGYTFGSGTRLTVV.

A single count supports this clone. The chain is built from TRBV7-2 and TRBJ1-6, with a weak D call TRBD1 (5 bases). The CDR3 is 16 residues long. Trimming shortened V by 1 base and J by 5 bases, and 12 bases separated the two germline ends. Germline CDR1 is SGHTA and CDR2 is FQGNSA. CDR3 sequence reads: CASSLVAGGNNSPLHF. DNA of the CDR3: TGTGCCAGCAGCTTAGTAGCTGGGGGTAATAATTCACCCCTCCACTTT.

This clone was seen more than once but under ten times. The chain joins TRBV29-1 to TRBJ2-7; perhaps TRBD2 as D (5 bases). The germline V gene has CDR1 SQVTM and CDR2 ANQGSEA. The CDR3 sequence is 13 residues long. Trimming took 3 bases from V and 7 from J, leaving 16 bases between them. The CDR3 DNA reads TGCAGCGTTGAGGGCATTGGGTCGGGAGAGCAGTACTTC. Translating it yields CSVEGIGSGEQYF.

This clone was counted between two and nine times. The chain combines TRBV4-3 with TRBJ1-3; possible D gene TRBD1, 5 bases. In germline, CDR1 is LGHNA, CDR2 YSLEER. Trimming took off 3 bases at V and 9 bases at J, with 18 bases between the two ends. This CDR3 has 15 residues. The CDR3 nucleotides are TGCGCCAGCAGCCAGTACCGGGACTTCCCCCTCACCATATATTTT. Translated, it gives CASSQYRDFPLTIYF.

This clone has only a few counts. The V gene is TRBV7-3, the J gene TRBJ1-1, with 7 bases lining up with TRBD1. Germline lookup yields CDR1 SGHTA and CDR2 FQGTGA. The CDR3 runs to 13 residues. V lost 4 bases to trimming and J lost 4 bases; unmatched junction nucleotides: 3. The CDR3, as DNA: TGTGCCAGCAGCTCGACAGGGACCACTGAAGCTTTCTTT. Translating gives CASSSTGTTEAFF.

The chain carries TRBV9 and TRBJ2-4, with D possibly matching TRBD2 (6 bases). Trimming cost V 0 bases and J 8 bases, with 18 bases left between them. The CDR3 totals 16 residues. Germline V CDR1 and CDR2: SGDLS, YYNGEE. The chain's CDR3 is CASSVAGSRTMDIQYF. The DNA for the CDR3 is TGTGCCAGCAGCGTAGCAGGGTCGAGGACTATGGACATTCAGTACTTC.

This clone has a handful of counts. This chain joins TRBV7-6 and TRBJ1-6, with a weak D call TRBD1 (6 bases). V was cut by 5 bases and J by 2 bases, with 22 bases left in between. The length of the CDR3 is 19 residues. Germline loops: CDR1 SGHVS, CDR2 FNYEAQ. CDR3 coding DNA: TGTGCCAGCAGCGCCCAGGGTAGGAGGGGGAGCGCCTATAATTCACCCCTCCACTTT. Translating it yields CASSAQGRRGSAYNSPLHF. The full variable domain, rest sourced from reference TRBV7-6 and TRBJ1-6, is GAGVSQSPRYKVTKRGQDVALRCDPISGHVSLYWYRQALGQGPEFLTYFNYEAQQDKSGLPNDRFSAERPEGSISTLTIQRTEQRDSAMYRCASSAQGRRGSAYNSPLHFGNGTRLTVT.

This clone was counted a few times. For the CDR3, the DNA is TGTGCCAGCAGCGTAGTGGGGGCGCAGAGAACAGATACGCAGTATTTT. Amino acid sequence: CASSVVGAQRTDTQYF. V usage is TRBV9 and J usage is TRBJ2-3, with D perhaps matching TRBD1 (6 bases). The CDR3 is 16 amino acids. V lost 0 bases to trimming and J lost 3 bases, with 14 bases between them. Germline lookup yields CDR1 SGDLS and CDR2 YYNGEE.

This rearrangement joins TRBV6-1 to TRBJ2-5, with 7 bases lining up with TRBD1. The CDR3 length is 13 residues. CDR1 and CDR2 (germline): MNHNS, SASEGT. Trimming took 3 bases from V and 5 from J; bases not matched to a gene: 3. CDR3 in amino acids: CASSETGMETQYF. CDR3 DNA sequence: TGTGCCAGCAGTGAGACAGGGATGGAGACCCAGTACTTC.

The chain has TRBV5-1 and TRBJ1-2; D unresolved. Germline assignment: CDR1 SGHRS and CDR2 YFSETQ. V was cut by 2 bases and J by 2 bases, with 4 bases left in between. The CDR3 spans 12 residues. The CDR3 region has the DNA TGCGCCAGCAGCTTACAGAACTATGGCTACACCTTC. It codes for CASSLQNYGYTF. The full variable domain, in which reference TRBV5-1 and TRBJ1-2 provide the parts outside the CDR3, is KAGVTQTPRYLIKTRGQQVTLSCSPISGHRSVSWYQQTPGQGLQFLFEYFSETQRNKGNFPGRFSGRQFSNSRSEMNVSTLELGDSALYLCASSLQNYGYTFGSGTRLTVV.

This clone came up a few times. V and J are TRBV7-9 and TRBJ1-1, with D possibly TRBD1 on 6 matching bases. Germline CDR1 is SEHNR and CDR2 is FQNEAQ (reference sequence). The V end was cut by 1 base, the J end by 4 bases, with 13 bases between. This CDR3 contains 15 residues. This chain's CDR3 is CASSLGLTGTTEAFF. DNA for the CDR3: TGTGCCAGCAGCTTAGGCTTGACAGGTACCACTGAAGCTTTCTTT.

This clone was seen a few times. The chain is built from TRBV7-9 and TRBJ2-3; D perhaps matches TRBD1 (5 bases). This CDR3 comprises 14 residues. Germline V lookup: CDR1 SEHNR, CDR2 FQNEAQ (reference sequence). Trimming stripped 4 bases from V and 3 bases from J, with 11 bases between. The CDR3 sequence: CASSSSTETDTQYF. For the CDR3, the DNA is TGTGCCAGCAGCTCGTCGACAGAGACAGATACGCAGTATTTT.

As regards this clone: In the same sample, other DNA sequences code for this CDR3. J is TRBJ1-5 and V is TRBV5-1; D not resolved. V was pared by 1 base and J by 2 bases, with 7 bases between. The CDR3 has 14 residues. Germline CDR1 is SGHRS and CDR2 is YFSETQ. The CDR3 DNA reads TGCGCCAGCAGCTTGCGGGGAGGCAATCAGCCCCAGCATTTT. As protein: CASSLRGGNQPQHF. Full variable domain (remainder filled in from reference TRBV5-1 and TRBJ1-5): KAGVTQTPRYLIKTRGQQVTLSCSPISGHRSVSWYQQTPGQGLQFLFEYFSETQRNKGNFPGRFSGRQFSNSRSEMNVSTLELGDSALYLCASSLRGGNQPQHFGDGTRLSIL.

Only a few counts were recorded for this clone. The chain recombines TRBV18 with TRBJ2-2, with 7 bases lining up with TRBD1. After removal of 4 bases from V and 1 base from J, the junction contained 3 bases not matched to a gene. Looked up from germline, CDR1 is KGHSH and CDR2 is LQKENI. This CDR3 is 15 amino acids long. The CDR3 DNA reads TGTGCCAGCTCACTCCGGGACAGGAACACCGGGGAGCTGTTTTTT. It specifies CASSLRDRNTGELFF.

Note on this clone: The junction and the germline gene differ at one end; a read error may be behind it. CDR3 loop: CASSCAARANYGYTF. CDR3 bases: TGTGCTAGCAGTTGTGCAGCCCGGGCTAACTATGGCTACACCTTC. The V and J genes are TRBV7-7 and TRBJ1-2; no clear D. Germline V gene lookup returns CDR1 SSHAT and CDR2 FNYEAQ (reference sequence). The CDR3 consists of 15 residues.

This clone occurred a few times. Other DNA sequences of this sample code for an identical CDR3. The V call is TRBV5-1, the J call TRBJ2-3; a possible D gene is TRBD1 (5 bases). Germline V gives CDR1 SGHRS, CDR2 YFSETQ. The CDR3 totals 13 residues. V was shortened by 6 bases and J by 1 base, with 9 bases between the two germline ends. The CDR3 sequence is CASTLGGTDTQYF. CDR3 nucleotide sequence: TGCGCCAGCACCCTAGGGGGCACAGATACGCAGTATTTT.

This clone was detected only a few times. The CDR3 protein is CASSDASGYNEQFF. The CDR3 DNA is TGTGCCAGCAGCGACGCTAGCGGATACAATGAGCAGTTCTTC. The rearrangement joins TRBV9 to TRBJ2-1, with 7 positions matching TRBD2. The germline V gene encodes CDR1 SGDLS and CDR2 YYNGEE. This CDR3 has 14 amino acids. After removal of 3 bases from V and 4 bases from J, the junction contained 4 bases not matched to a gene.

This rearrangement joins TRBV18 to TRBJ2-5; D perhaps matches TRBD2 (6 bases). The CDR3 has 15 residues. Per germline, CDR1 KGHSH and CDR2 LQKENI. V was cut by 4 bases and J by 5 bases, with 17 bases left in between. CDR3 DNA sequence: TGTGCCAGCTCACGAGTCGGATCGGAGGGGGAGACCCAGTACTTC. Its protein product is CASSRVGSEGETQYF. Filled out from reference TRBV18 and TRBJ2-5, the complete variable domain reads NAGVMQNPRHLVRRRGQEARLRCSPMKGHSHVYWYRQLPEEGLKFMVYLQKENIIDESGMPKERFSAEFPKEGPSILRIQQVVRGDSAAYFCASSRVGSEGETQYFGPGTRLLVL.

Only a few counts were recorded for this clone. J is TRBJ1-6 and V is TRBV9; 8 bases line up with TRBD1. The V gene's germline CDR1 is SGDLS and CDR2 YYNGEE. This CDR3 is 18 amino acids long. The ends lost 1 base at V and 0 bases at J; junction bases unmatched: 6. The CDR3 DNA sequence: TGTGCCAGCAGCGTAACAGGGGGACTGAGCTCCTATAATTCACCCCTCCACTTT. This encodes CASSVTGGLSSYNSPLHF.

This clone was found a few times. This chain joins TRBV15 and TRBJ1-2; D gene ambiguous. V was shortened by 0 bases and J by 5 bases, with 10 bases between the two germline ends. CDR1 is LNHNV, CDR2 YYDKDF, per germline (reference sequence). The CDR3 runs 14 residues. CDR3 in amino acids: CATSRDVGVYGYTF. The CDR3 DNA reads TGTGCCACCAGCAGAGATGTCGGGGTGTATGGCTACACCTTC.

The genes are TRBV7-9 and TRBJ2-1; TRBD2 might be the D (5 bases). The germline V gene has CDR1 SEHNR and CDR2 FQNEAQ (reference sequence). The CDR3 is 12 residues long. Trimming left V 5 bases short and J 9 bases short, with 11 bases between. The CDR3 reads CASSLTGSEQFF. CDR3 nucleotide sequence: TGTGCCAGCAGCCTCACGGGGTCTGAGCAGTTCTTC.

The V call is TRBV2, the J call TRBJ2-6, with 11 positions matching TRBD1. The CDR3 has 17 residues. With 6 bases clipped from V and 4 bases from J, the junction kept 8 bases outside the gene matches. In germline, CDR1 is SNHLY, CDR2 FYNNEI. CDR3 region: CASRKGQGAAGANVLTF. CDR3 DNA: TGTGCCAGCAGGAAAGGACAGGGGGCAGCCGGGGCCAACGTCCTGACTTTC.

The chain uses TRBV7-2 and TRBJ2-2; tentatively, D is TRBD1 or TRBD2 (5 bases each). The CDR3 is 15 amino acids. CDR1 is SGHTA, CDR2 FQGNSA, per germline. The V and J ends lost 6 bases and 3 bases respectively, with 14 bases between them. For the CDR3, the DNA is TGTGCCAGCAGACCTACCCCGGGACACACCGGGGAGCTGTTTTTT. Protein product: CASRPTPGHTGELFF.